This T cell receptor (beta chain) was sequenced in a study of T cell repertoires in cytomegalovirus infection. Study context: Use of recently identified HLA-C-restricted and well-studied HLA-B-restricted CMV epitopes was part of the study.

This clonotype was detected many times. Its antigen is still unknown. TCRdb fed the reads into MiXCR, producing one record per CDR3 protein. The sample yields about 280,000 distinct CDR3 sequences, roughly a fifth seen once. This TCR was sampled from a human donor in good health (CMV status not recorded). Some clones in this sample may be carry-over from other donors' samples. This specimen was cultured PBMCs, taken from culture after CMV antigen stimulation.

DNA of the CDR3: TGTGCCAGCAGTCTTCCGGGCCTCACCTACGAGCAGTACTTC. Its translation is CASSLPGLTYEQYF. The chain links TRBV28 to TRBJ2-7; D is uncertain. Germline-derived CDR1 and CDR2 are MDHEN and SYDVKM. The CDR3 is 14 amino acids. Trimming left V 5 bases short and J 2 bases short, with 13 bases between.